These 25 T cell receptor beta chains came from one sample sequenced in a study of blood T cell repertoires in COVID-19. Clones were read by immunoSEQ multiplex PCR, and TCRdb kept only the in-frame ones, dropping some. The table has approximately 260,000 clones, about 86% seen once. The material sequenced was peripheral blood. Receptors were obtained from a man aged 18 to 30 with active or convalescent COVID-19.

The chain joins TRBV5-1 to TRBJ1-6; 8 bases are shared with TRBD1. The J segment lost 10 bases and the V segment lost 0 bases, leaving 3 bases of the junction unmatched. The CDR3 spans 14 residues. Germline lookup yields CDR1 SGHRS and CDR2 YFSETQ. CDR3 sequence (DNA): TGCGCCAGCAGCTTGGAGGACAGGGACTCACCCCTCCACTTT. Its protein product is CASSLEDRDSPLHF.

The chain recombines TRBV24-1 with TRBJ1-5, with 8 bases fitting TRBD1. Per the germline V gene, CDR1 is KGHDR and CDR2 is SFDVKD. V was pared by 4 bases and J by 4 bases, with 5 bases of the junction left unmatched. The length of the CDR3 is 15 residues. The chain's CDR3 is CATSEVTGANQPQHF. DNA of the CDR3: TGTGCCACCAGTGAGGTGACAGGGGCGAATCAGCCCCAGCATTTT.

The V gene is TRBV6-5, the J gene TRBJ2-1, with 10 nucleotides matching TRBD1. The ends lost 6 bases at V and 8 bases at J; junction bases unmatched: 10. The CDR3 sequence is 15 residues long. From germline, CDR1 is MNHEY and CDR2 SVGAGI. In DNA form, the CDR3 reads TGTGCCAGCAGCCGTACCGGGACAGGGGTGGATGAGCAGTTCTTC. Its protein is CASSRTGTGVDEQFF.

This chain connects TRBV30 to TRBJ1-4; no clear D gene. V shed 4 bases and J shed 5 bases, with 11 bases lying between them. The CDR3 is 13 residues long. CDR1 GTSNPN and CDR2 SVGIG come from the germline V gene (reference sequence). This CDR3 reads CAWNRRENEKLFF. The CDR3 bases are TGTGCCTGGAACAGACGCGAGAATGAAAAACTGTTTTTT.

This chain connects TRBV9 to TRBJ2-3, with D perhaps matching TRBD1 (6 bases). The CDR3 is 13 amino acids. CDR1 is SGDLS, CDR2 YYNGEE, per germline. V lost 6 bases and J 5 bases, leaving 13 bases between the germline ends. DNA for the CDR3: TGTGCCAGCAACCAGGGGAATGGAGATACGCAGTATTTT. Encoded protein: CASNQGNGDTQYF.

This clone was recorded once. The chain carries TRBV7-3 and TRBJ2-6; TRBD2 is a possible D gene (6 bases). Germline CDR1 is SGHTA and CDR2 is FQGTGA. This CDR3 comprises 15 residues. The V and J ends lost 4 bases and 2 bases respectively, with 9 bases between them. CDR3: CASSYLATGANVLTF. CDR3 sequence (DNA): TGTGCCAGCAGCTACCTAGCGACTGGGGCCAACGTCCTGACTTTC.

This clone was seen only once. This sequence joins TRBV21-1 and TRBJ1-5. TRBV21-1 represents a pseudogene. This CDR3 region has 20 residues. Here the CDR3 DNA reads TGTGCCAGCAGCCCGGGTATCTGGAGTATATCTTATTATAGCAATCAGCCCCAGCATTTT. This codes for CASSPGIWSISYYSNQPQHF.

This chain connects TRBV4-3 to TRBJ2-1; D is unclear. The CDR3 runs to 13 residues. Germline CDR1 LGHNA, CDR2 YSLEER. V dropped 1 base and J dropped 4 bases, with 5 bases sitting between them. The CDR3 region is CASSQVVYNEQFF. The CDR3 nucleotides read TGCGCCAGCAGCCAAGTTGTATACAATGAGCAGTTCTTC.

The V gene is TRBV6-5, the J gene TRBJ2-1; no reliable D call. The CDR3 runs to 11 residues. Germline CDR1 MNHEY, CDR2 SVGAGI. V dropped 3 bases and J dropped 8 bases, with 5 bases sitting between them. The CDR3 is CASSYGDEQFF. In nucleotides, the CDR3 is TGTGCCAGCAGTTATGGAGATGAGCAGTTCTTC.

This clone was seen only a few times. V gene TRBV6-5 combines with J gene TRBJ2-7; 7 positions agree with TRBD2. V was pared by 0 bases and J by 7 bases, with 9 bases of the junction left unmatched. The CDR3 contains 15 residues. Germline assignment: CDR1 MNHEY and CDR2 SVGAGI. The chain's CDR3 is CASSYSASGVWEQYF. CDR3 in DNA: TGTGCCAGCAGTTACTCGGCTAGCGGTGTATGGGAGCAGTACTTC.

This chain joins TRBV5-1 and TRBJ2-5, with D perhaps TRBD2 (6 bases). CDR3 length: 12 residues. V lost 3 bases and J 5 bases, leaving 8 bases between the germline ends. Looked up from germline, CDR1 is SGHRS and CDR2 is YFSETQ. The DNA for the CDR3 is TGCGCCAGCAGCTCCCGGGGGGAGACCCAGTACTTC. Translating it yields CASSSRGETQYF.

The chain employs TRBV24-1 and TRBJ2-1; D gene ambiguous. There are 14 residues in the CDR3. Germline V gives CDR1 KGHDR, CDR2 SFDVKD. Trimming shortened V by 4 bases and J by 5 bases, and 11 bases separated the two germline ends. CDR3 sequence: CATSEEQHHNEQFF. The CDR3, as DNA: TGTGCCACCAGTGAGGAACAGCACCACAATGAGCAGTTCTTC.

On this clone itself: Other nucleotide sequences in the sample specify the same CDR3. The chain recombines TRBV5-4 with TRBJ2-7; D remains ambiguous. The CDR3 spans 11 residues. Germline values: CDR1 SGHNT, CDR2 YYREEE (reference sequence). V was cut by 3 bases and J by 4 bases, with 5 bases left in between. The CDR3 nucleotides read TGTGCCAGCAGCTCATCATACGAGCAGTACTTC. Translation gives CASSSSYEQYF. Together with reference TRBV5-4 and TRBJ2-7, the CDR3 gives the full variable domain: ETGVTQSPTHLIKTRGQQVTLRCSSQSGHNTVSWYQQALGQGPQFIFQYYREEENGRGNFPPRFSGLQFPNYSSELNVNALELDDSALYLCASSSSYEQYFGPGTRLTVT.

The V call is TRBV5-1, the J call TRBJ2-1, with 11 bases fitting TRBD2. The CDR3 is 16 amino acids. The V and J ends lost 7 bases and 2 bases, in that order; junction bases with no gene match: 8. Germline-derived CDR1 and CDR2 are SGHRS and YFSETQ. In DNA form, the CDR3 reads TGCGCCAGCTCCCCGACTAGCGGGGTTACCTACAATGAGCAGTTCTTC. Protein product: CASSPTSGVTYNEQFF.

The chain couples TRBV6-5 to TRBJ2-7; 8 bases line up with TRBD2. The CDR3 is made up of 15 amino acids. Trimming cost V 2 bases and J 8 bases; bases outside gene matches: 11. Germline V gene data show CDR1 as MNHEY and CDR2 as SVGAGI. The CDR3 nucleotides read TGTGCCAGCAGTTACAGCCAGAGCGGGAGAAGCCAGCAGTACTTC. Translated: CASSYSQSGRSQQYF.

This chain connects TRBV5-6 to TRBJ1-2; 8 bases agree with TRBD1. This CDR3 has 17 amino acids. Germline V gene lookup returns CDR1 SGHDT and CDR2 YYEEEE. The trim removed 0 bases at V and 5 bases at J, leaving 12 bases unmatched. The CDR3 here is CASSLGTGSTVVYGYTF. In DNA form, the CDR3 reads TGTGCCAGCAGCTTGGGGACAGGGTCCACGGTCGTTTATGGCTACACCTTC.

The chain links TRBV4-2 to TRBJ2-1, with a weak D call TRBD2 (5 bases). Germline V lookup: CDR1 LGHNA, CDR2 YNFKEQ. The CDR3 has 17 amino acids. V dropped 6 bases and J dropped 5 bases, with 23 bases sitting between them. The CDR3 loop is CASRPTITSSTNNEQFF. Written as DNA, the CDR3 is TGTGCCAGCAGACCCACAATCACTAGTTCCACCAACAATGAGCAGTTCTTC.

The CDR3 bases are TGTGCCAGCAGCTTCTCGGGGGGACCTAACTTC. This encodes CASSFSGGPNF. The gene calls are TRBV21-1 and TRBJ2-7; the D call of TRBD2 is as the table states it, not checked on the DNA. TRBV21-1 is recorded as a pseudogene. CDR3 length: 11 amino acids.

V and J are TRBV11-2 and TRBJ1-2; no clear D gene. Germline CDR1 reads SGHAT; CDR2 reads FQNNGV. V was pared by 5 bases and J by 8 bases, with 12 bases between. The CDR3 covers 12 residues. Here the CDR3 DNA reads TGTGCCAGCAGCCGCCAGAGCAGGGGCTACACCTTC. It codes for CASSRQSRGYTF. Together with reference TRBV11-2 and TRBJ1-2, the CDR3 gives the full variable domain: EAGVAQSPRYKIIEKRQSVAFWCNPISGHATLYWYQQILGQGPKLLIQFQNNGVVDDSQLPKDRFSAERLKGVDSTLKIQPAKLEDSAVYLCASSRQSRGYTFGSGTRLTVV.

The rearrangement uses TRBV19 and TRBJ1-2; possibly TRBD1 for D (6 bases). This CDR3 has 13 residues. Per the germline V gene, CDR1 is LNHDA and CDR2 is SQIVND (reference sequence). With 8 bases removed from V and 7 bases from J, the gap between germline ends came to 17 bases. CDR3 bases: TGTGCCAGTTTCCGGGGGGGGCCTGGTGGCTACACCTTC. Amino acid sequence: CASFRGGPGGYTF.

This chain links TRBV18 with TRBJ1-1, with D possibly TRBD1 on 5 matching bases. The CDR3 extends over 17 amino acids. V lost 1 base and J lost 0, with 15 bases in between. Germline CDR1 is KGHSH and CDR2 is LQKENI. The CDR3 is CASSPLEKGLVNTEAFF. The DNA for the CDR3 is TGTGCCAGCTCACCACTGGAAAAGGGGCTTGTGAACACTGAAGCTTTCTTT.

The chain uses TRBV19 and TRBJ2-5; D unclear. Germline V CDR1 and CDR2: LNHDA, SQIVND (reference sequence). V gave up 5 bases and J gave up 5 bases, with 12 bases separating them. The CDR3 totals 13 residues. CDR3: CASSSGLLETQYF. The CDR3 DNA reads TGTGCCAGTAGTTCGGGTCTCCTGGAGACCCAGTACTTC.

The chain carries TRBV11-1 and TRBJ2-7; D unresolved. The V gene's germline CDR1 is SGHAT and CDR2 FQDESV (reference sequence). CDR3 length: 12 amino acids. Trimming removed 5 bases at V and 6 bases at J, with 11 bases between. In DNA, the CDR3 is TGTGCCAGCAGCCTTTTGAGTGGCGAGCAGTACTTC. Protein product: CASSLLSGEQYF.

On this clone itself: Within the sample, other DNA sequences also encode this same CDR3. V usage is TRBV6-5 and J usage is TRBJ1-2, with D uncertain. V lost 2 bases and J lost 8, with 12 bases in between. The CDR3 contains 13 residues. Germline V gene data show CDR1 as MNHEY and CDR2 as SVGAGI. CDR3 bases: TGTGCCAGCAGTTACAGCGGCGCGGGGGGCTACACCTTC. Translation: CASSYSGAGGYTF.

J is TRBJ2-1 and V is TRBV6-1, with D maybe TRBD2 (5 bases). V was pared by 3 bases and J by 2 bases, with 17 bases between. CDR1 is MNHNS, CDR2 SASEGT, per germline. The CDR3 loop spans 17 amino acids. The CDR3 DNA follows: TGTGCCAGCAGTGAGGAGGCTGAGAGGGCCCCCTACAATGAGCAGTTCTTC. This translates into CASSEEAERAPYNEQFF.